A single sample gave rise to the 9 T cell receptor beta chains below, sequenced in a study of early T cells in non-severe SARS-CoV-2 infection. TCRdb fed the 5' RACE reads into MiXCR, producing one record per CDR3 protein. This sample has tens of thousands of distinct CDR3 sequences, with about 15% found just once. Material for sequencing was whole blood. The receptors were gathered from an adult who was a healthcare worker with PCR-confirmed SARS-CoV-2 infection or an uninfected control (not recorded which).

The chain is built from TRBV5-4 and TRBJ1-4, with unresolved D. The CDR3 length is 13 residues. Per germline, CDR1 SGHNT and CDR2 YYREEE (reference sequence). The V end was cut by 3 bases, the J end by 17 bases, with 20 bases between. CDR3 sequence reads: CASSSQQVGQVFF. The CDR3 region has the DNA TGTGCCAGCAGCTCCCAGCAGGTCGGGCAAGTTTTTTTT.

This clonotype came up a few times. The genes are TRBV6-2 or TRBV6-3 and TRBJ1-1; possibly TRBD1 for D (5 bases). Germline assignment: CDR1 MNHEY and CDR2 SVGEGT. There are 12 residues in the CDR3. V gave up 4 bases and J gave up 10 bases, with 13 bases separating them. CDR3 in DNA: TGTGCCAGCAGTTGGCTTGAGGGACGAGCTTTCTTT. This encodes CASSWLEGRAFF.

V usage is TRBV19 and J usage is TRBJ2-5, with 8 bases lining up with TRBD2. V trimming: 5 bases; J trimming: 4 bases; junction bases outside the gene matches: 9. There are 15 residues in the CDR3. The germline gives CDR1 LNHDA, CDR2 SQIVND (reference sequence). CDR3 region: CASSSGLAGAETQYF. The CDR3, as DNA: TGTGCCAGTAGTTCTGGACTAGCAGGAGCAGAGACCCAGTACTTC. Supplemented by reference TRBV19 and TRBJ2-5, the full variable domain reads DGGITQSPKYLFRKEGQNVTLSCEQNLNHDAMYWYRQDPGQGLRLIYYSQIVNDFQKGDIAEGYSVSREKKESFPLTVTSAQKNPTAFYLCASSSGLAGAETQYFGPGTRLLVL.

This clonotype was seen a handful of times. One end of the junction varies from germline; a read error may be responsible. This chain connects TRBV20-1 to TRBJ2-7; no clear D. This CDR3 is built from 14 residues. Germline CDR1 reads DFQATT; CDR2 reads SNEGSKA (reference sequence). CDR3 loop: CSARDRTNPYEQYF. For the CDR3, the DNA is TGCAGTGCCAGAGACCGGACGAATCCCTACGAGCAGTACTTC.

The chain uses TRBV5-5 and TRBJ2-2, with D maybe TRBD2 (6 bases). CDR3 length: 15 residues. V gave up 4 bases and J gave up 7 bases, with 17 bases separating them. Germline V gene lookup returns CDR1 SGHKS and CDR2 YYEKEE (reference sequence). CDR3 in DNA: TGTGCCAGCAGCATCGGGACTCCCAAGGACGGGGAGCTGTTTTTT. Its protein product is CASSIGTPKDGELFF.

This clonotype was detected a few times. The CDR3 sequence: CARSLGRNTSYEQYF. Written as DNA, the CDR3 is TGTGCCAGAAGCTTGGGCAGAAACACATCATACGAGCAGTACTTC. The J gene is TRBJ2-7, the V gene TRBV5-3, with D hard to call. TRBV5-3 is an ORF, with its function uncertain. This CDR3 has 15 amino acids. The germline V and J ends were trimmed by 0 bases and 4 bases, with 14 bases remaining between them.

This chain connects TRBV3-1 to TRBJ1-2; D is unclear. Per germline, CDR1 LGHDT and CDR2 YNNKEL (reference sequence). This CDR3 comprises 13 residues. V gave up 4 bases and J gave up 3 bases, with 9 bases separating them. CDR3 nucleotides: TGTGCCAGCAGCCCACGTCGGGACTATGGCTACACCTTC. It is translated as CASSPRRDYGYTF.

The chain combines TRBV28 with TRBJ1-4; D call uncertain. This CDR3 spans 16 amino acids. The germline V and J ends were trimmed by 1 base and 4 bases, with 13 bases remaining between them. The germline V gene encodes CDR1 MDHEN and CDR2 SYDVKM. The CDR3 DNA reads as TGTGCCAGCAGTTTATACCTATATACAGATAATGAAAAACTGTTTTTT. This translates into CASSLYLYTDNEKLFF. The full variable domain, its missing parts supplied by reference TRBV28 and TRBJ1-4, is DVKVTQSSRYLVKRTGEKVFLECVQDMDHENMFWYRQDPGLGLRLIYFSYDVKMKEKGDIPEGYSVSREKKERFSLILESASTNQTSMYLCASSLYLYTDNEKLFFGSGTQLSVL.

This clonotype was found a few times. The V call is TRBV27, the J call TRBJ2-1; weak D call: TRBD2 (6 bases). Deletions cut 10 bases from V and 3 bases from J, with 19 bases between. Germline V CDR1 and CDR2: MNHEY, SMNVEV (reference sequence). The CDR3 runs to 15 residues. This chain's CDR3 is CAIAAIGRLYNEQFF. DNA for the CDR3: TGTGCCATCGCCGCTATTGGGAGGCTCTACAATGAGCAGTTCTTC.